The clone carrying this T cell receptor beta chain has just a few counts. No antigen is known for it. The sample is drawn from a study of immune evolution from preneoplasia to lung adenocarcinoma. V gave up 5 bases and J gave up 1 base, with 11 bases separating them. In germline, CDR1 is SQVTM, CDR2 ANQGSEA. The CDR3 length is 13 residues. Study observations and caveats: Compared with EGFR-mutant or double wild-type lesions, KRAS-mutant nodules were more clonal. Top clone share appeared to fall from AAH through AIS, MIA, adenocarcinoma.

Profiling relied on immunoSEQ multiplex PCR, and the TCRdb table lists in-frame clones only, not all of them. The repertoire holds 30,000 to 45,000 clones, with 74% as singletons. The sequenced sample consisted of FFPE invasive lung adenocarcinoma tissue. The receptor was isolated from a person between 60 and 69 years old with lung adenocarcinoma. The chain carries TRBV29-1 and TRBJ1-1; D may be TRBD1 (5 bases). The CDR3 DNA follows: TGCAGCGTTCCGGGGGTTCAGAACACTGAAGCTTTCTTT. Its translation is CSVPGVQNTEAFF.